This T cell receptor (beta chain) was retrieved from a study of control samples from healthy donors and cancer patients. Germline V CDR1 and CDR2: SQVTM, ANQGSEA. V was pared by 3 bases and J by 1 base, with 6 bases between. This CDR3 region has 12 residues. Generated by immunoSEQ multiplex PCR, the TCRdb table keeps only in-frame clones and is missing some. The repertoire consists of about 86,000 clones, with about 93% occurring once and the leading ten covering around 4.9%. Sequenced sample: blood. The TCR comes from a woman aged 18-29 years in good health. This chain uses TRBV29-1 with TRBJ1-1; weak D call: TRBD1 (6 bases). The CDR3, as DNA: TGCAGCGTTGACAGGGGGAACACTGAAGCTTTCTTT. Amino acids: CSVDRGNTEAFF.